The clone carrying this T cell receptor (beta chain) has ten or more counts. Its antigen remains unidentified. The authors ran a second PCR of roughly 6 to 12 cycles using a sample-barcoded 5' primer and a J-beta primer mix. The study obtained at least 2.5 million CDR3-containing paired-end reads from every sample. TCRdb ran MiXCR on the 5' RACE reads and lists one entry per CDR3 protein. This table holds fewer than 900,000 distinct CDR3 sequences, about half found once. Per the germline V gene, CDR1 is SGDLS and CDR2 is YYNGEE. This CDR3 is 16 amino acids long. The ends were cut back, 0 bases at V and 2 bases at J, with 14 bases in the middle. These data come from a study of blood T cells in healthy people across ages. Study outcomes and limitations: Older individuals had lower TCR beta diversity per million T cells (the decline was roughly linear). It was the long-lived donors that had more naive CD4+ cells and higher diversity than aged donors.

Specimen: blood. The source of this sequence is a woman in her sixties or seventies in good health. The rearrangement links TRBV9 to TRBJ1-2; maybe TRBD1 (5 bases). The CDR3 reads CASSVAEGSMNYGYTF. The CDR3, as DNA: TGTGCCAGCAGCGTAGCTGAGGGGAGTATGAACTATGGCTACACCTTC. Together with reference TRBV9 and TRBJ1-2, the CDR3 gives the full variable domain: DSGVTQTPKHLITATGQRVTLRCSPRSGDLSVYWYQQSLDQGLQFLIQYYNGEERAKGNILERFSAQQFPDLHSELNLSSLELGDSALYFCASSVAEGSMNYGYTFGSGTRLTVV.